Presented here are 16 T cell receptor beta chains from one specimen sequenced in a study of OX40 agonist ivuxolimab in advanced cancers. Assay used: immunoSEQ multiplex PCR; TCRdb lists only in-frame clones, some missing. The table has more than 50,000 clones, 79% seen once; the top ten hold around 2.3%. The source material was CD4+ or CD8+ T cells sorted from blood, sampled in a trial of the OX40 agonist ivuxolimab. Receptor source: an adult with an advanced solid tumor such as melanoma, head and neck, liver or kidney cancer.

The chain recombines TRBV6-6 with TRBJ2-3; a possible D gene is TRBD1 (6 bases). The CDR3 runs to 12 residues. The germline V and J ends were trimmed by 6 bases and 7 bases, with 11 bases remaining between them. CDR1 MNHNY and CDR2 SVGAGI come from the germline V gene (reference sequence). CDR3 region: CASRRQDNTQYF. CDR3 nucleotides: TGTGCCAGCAGAAGACAGGACAATACGCAGTATTTT.

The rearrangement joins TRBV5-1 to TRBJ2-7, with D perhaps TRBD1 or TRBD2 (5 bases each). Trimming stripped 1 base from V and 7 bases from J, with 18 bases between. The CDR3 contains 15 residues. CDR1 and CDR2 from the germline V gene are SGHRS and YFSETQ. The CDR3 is CASSLNGLQRGEQYF. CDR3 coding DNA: TGCGCCAGCAGCTTGAATGGACTCCAAAGGGGAGAGCAGTACTTC.

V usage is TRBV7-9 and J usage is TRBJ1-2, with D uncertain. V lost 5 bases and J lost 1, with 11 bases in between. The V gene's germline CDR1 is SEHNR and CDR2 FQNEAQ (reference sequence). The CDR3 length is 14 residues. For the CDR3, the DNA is TGTGCCAGCAGCCCGGACGGACGTAACTATGGCTACACCTTC. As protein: CASSPDGRNYGYTF.

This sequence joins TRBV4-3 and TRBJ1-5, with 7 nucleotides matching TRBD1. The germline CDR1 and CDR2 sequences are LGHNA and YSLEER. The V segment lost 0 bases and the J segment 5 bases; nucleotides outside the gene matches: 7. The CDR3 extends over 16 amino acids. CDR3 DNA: TGCGCCAGCAGCCAAGATGGAAGGGGGCGGGATCAGCCCCAGCATTTT. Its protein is CASSQDGRGRDQPQHF.

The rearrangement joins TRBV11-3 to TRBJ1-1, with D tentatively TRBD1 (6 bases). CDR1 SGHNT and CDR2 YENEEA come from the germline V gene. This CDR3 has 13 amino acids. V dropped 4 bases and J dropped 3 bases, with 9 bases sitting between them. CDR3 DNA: TGTGCCAGCAGCTCGGGGGCAGACACTGAAGCTTTCTTT. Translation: CASSSGADTEAFF.

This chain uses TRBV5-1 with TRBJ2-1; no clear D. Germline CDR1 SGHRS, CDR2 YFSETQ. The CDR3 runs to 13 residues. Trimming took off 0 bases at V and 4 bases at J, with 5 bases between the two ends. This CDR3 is CASSLGLYNEQFF. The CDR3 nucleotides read TGCGCCAGCAGCTTGGGACTTTACAATGAGCAGTTCTTC.

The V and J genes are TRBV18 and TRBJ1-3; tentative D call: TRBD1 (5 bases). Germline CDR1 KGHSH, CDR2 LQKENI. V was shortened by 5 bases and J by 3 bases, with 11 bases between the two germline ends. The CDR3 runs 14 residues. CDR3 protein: CASSADRHGNTIYF. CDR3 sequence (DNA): TGTGCCAGCTCAGCAGACAGACATGGAAACACCATATATTTT.

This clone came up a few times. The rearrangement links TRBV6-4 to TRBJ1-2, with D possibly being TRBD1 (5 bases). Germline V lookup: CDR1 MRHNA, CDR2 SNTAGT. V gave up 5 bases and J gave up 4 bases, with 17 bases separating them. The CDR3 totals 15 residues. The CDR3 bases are TGTGCCAGCAGTTCTAGCCAGGGCGGAGGCTATGGCTACACCTTC. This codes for CASSSSQGGGYGYTF.

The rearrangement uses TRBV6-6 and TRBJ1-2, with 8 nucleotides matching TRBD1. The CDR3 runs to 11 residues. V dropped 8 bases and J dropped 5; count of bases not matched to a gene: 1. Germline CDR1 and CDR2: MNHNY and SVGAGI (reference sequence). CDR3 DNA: TGTGCCAGCCGACAGGGGTATGGCTACACCTTC. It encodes CASRQGYGYTF.

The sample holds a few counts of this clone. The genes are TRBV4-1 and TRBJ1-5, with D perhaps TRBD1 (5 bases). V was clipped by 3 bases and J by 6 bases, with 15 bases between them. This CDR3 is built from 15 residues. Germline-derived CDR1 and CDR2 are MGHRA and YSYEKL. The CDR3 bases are TGCGCCAGCAGCCAGGTACAGGTAACAAGTCAGCCCCAGCATTTT. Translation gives CASSQVQVTSQPQHF.

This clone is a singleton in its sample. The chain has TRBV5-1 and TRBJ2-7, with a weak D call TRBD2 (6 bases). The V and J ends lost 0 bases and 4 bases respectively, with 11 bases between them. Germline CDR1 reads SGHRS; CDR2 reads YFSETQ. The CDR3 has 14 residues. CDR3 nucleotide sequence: TGCGCCAGCAGCTTGGGAGGGGACTCATACGAGCAGTACTTC. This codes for CASSLGGDSYEQYF.

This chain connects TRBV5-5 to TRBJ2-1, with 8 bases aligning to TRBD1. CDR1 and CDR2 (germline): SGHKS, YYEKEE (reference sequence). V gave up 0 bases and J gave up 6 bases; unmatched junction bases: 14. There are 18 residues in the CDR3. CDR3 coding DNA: TGTGCCAGCAGCTTGGGTCCCCGGACAGGGAAAGGGCTCAATGAGCAGTTCTTC. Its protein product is CASSLGPRTGKGLNEQFF.

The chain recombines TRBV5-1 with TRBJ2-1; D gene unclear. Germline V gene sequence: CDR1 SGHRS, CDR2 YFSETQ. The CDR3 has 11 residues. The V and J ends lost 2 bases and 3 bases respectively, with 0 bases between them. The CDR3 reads CASSFYNEQFF. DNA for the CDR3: TGCGCCAGCAGCTTCTACAATGAGCAGTTCTTC.

CDR3 DNA: TGTGCCAGCAGCGTAAGTTACGGCGGGACCCCCCGGGAGCAGTACTTC. This sequence encodes CASSVSYGGTPREQYF. This chain joins TRBV9 and TRBJ2-7, with D maybe TRBD2 (6 bases). The CDR3 runs to 16 residues. CDR1 and CDR2 from the germline V gene are SGDLS and YYNGEE. Trimming left V 1 base short and J 7 bases short, with 21 bases between.

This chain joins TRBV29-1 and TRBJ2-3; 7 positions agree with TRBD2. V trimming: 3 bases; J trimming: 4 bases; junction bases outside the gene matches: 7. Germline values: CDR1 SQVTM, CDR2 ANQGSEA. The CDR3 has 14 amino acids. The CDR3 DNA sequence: TGCAGCGTTGAGGGGGGGTATGGGGCAGATACGCAGTATTTT. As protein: CSVEGGYGADTQYF.

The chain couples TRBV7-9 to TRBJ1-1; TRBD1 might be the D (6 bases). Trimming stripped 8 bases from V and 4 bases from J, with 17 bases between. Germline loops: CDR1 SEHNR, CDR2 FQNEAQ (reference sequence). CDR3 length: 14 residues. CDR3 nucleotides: TGTGCCAGCCAATGGGGCAGGGGTAGCACTGAAGCTTTCTTT. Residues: CASQWGRGSTEAFF.